The 22 T cell receptor beta chains in this list originate from one sample, sequenced in a study of blood T cells in healthy people across ages. Primers used in a second PCR of about 6 to 11 cycles were a sample-barcoded 5' primer and a J-beta primer mix. TCRdb passed the 5' RACE reads through MiXCR, listing each CDR3 protein once. The sample holds over 1,500,000 distinct CDR3 sequences, approximately 39% seen once. Sequencing was performed on blood. The receptors shown here come from a human donor in good health.

The V call is TRBV24-1, the J call TRBJ2-5, with D perhaps TRBD1 (7 bases). The J call may be wrong; the DNA end is better matched by TRBJ2-7. Germline V lookup: CDR1 KGHDR, CDR2 SFDVKD. The CDR3 loop spans 14 amino acids. The CDR3 is CATTAGGQRCEQYF. CDR3 in DNA: TGTGCCACCACTGCAGGGGGGCAGAGATGCGAGCAGTACTTC.

The chain uses TRBV7-9 and TRBJ1-2; unclear D gene. The germline CDR1 and CDR2 sequences are SEHNR and FQNEAQ (reference sequence). There are 14 residues in the CDR3. The V and J ends lost 5 bases and 6 bases respectively, with 16 bases between them. The CDR3 nucleotides read TGTGCCAGCAGCCCCCGCGAGGGAATGAATGGCTACACCTTC. This translates into CASSPREGMNGYTF.

J is TRBJ2-5 and V is TRBV12-5; 10 positions agree with TRBD2. Germline V gives CDR1 LGHNT, CDR2 FRNRAP. V lost 6 bases to trimming and J lost 0 bases; unmatched junction nucleotides: 4. The CDR3 is 15 residues long. The CDR3 nucleotides read TGTGCTAGTGGCACGACTAGCGGGTACCAAGAGACCCAGTACTTC. It codes for CASGTTSGYQETQYF.

This clonotype was detected a few times. This chain uses TRBV12-3 or TRBV12-4 with TRBJ2-4; 13 bases line up with TRBD2. After removal of 6 bases from V and 6 bases from J, the junction contained 2 bases not matched to a gene. The length of the CDR3 is 14 residues. The CDR3 spells CASSGTSGTNIQYF. DNA for the CDR3: TGTGCCAGCAGCGGGACTAGCGGGACAAACATTCAGTACTTC.

This chain joins TRBV9 and TRBJ2-1; possibly TRBD2 for D (6 bases). CDR1 is SGDLS, CDR2 YYNGEE, per germline. V lost 4 bases to trimming and J lost 2 bases, with 16 bases between them. The CDR3 loop spans 16 amino acids. CDR3 nucleotide sequence: TGTGCCAGCAGCCCCGGGGCGGGGAACACCTACAATGAGCAGTTCTTC. Translating gives CASSPGAGNTYNEQFF.

This clonotype has a count of ten or more. The rearrangement links TRBV12-3 or TRBV12-4 to TRBJ2-7, with unresolved D. The length of the CDR3 is 13 residues. V dropped 1 base and J dropped 3 bases, with 7 bases sitting between them. CDR3 region: CASSLGVHYEQYF. The CDR3 DNA sequence: TGTGCCAGCAGTTTAGGGGTCCACTACGAGCAGTACTTC.

This clonotype was counted a few times. This chain joins TRBV20-1 and TRBJ1-5, with D possibly TRBD1 on 6 matching bases. Trimming took 3 bases from V and 5 from J, leaving 8 bases between them. The CDR3 covers 12 residues. Germline V gives CDR1 DFQATT, CDR2 SNEGSKA (reference sequence). For the CDR3, the DNA is TGCAGTGCTAGCCCAGGGGATCAGCCCCAGCATTTT. Protein sequence: CSASPGDQPQHF.

V and J are TRBV20-1 and TRBJ1-1; 9 bases line up with TRBD1. Germline lookup yields CDR1 DFQATT and CDR2 SNEGSKA (reference sequence). Trimming at V came to 1 base and at J to 7 bases, leaving 4 bases not matched to a gene. The CDR3 is made up of 13 amino acids. The CDR3 protein is CSARATGGHEAFF. CDR3 coding DNA: TGCAGTGCTAGAGCAACAGGGGGCCATGAAGCTTTCTTT.

This chain joins TRBV5-6 and TRBJ1-5, with 7 bases aligning to TRBD1. Germline CDR1 SGHDT, CDR2 YYEEEE. The V gene end was trimmed by 1 base and the J gene end by 5 bases; junction bases not matched to a gene: 6. This CDR3 spans 15 amino acids. CDR3 sequence (DNA): TGTGCCAGCAGCTTGACAAGGGGGCTCTATCAGCCCCAGCATTTT. It is translated as CASSLTRGLYQPQHF.

The J gene is TRBJ2-3, the V gene TRBV5-1; the D gene could be TRBD1 or TRBD2 (5 bases each). V shed 0 bases and J shed 0 bases, with 11 bases lying between them. The V gene's germline CDR1 is SGHRS and CDR2 YFSETQ. This CDR3 comprises 16 residues. The CDR3 protein is CASSLVSGPSTDTQYF. The DNA for the CDR3 is TGCGCCAGCAGCTTGGTGTCGGGGCCTAGCACAGATACGCAGTATTTT.

This chain uses TRBV7-2 with TRBJ1-1; 7 nucleotides match TRBD1. In germline, CDR1 is SGHTA, CDR2 FQGNSA. The CDR3 has 15 residues. Trimming at V came to 5 bases and at J to 0 bases, leaving 6 bases not matched to a gene. For the CDR3, the DNA is TGTGCCAGCAGCACGACAGGGATAGTGAACACTGAAGCTTTCTTT. Translated: CASSTTGIVNTEAFF.

In its sample, this clonotype was seen many times. This sequence joins TRBV11-2 and TRBJ2-3; 12 bases agree with TRBD2. Germline V gives CDR1 SGHAT, CDR2 FQNNGV. V shed 5 bases, J shed 0 bases, and the junction held 6 bases outside the gene matches. The CDR3 is 17 residues long. The CDR3 here is CASSLRLAGESTDTQYF. The CDR3 nucleotides read TGTGCCAGCAGCCTCCGACTAGCGGGGGAGAGCACAGATACGCAGTATTTT.

The chain joins TRBV20-1 to TRBJ1-5; D gene ambiguous. Germline CDR1 is DFQATT and CDR2 is SNEGSKA (reference sequence). CDR3 length equals 15 residues. V was pared by 1 base and J by 2 bases, with 12 bases between. The chain's CDR3 is CSARVAPDGNQPQHF. Here the CDR3 DNA reads TGCAGTGCTAGAGTTGCCCCGGACGGCAATCAGCCCCAGCATTTT.

The genes are TRBV5-1 and TRBJ2-1, with 10 bases aligning to TRBD2. The CDR3 length is 19 residues. After removal of 2 bases from V and 0 bases from J, the junction contained 11 bases not matched to a gene. The V gene's germline CDR1 is SGHRS and CDR2 YFSETQ. This CDR3 reads CASSLFSGGLTRSYNEQFF. In DNA, the CDR3 is TGCGCCAGCAGCTTATTTAGCGGGGGGCTTACCCGCTCCTACAATGAGCAGTTCTTC.

This clonotype was seen a few times. The chain has TRBV6-4 and TRBJ2-1; no firm D call. Deletions cut 2 bases from V and 4 bases from J, with 15 bases between. CDR3 length: 16 residues. CDR1 and CDR2 (germline): MRHNA, SNTAGT. CDR3 sequence (DNA): TGTGCCAGCAGTGACCTCGCCAGCTTAAATTACAATGAGCAGTTCTTC. Translation: CASSDLASLNYNEQFF.

This sequence joins TRBV6-2 or TRBV6-3 and TRBJ1-2; D uncertain. Per germline, CDR1 MNHEY and CDR2 SVGEGT. The CDR3 has 14 residues. V was shortened by 6 bases and J by 3 bases, with 14 bases between the two germline ends. The CDR3: CASRFLDLDYGYTF. In DNA, the CDR3 is TGTGCCAGCAGGTTCTTGGACTTAGACTATGGCTACACCTTC.

The rearrangement links TRBV20-1 to TRBJ1-2; 8 bases match TRBD1. The CDR3 loop spans 15 amino acids. V dropped 3 bases and J dropped 4; count of bases not matched to a gene: 10. Per germline, CDR1 DFQATT and CDR2 SNEGSKA (reference sequence). CDR3 in DNA: TGCAGTGCTAGGGGGACAGGACGGACTTCCTATGGCTACACCTTC. It encodes CSARGTGRTSYGYTF.

The chain carries TRBV6-2 or TRBV6-3 and TRBJ1-2; D remains ambiguous. In germline, CDR1 is MNHEY, CDR2 SVGEGT. V lost 7 bases to trimming and J lost 4 bases, with 19 bases between them. This CDR3 region has 15 residues. The CDR3 here is CASKYTQRAFYGYTF. Here the CDR3 DNA reads TGTGCCAGCAAGTACACGCAACGGGCATTCTATGGCTACACCTTC.

The rearrangement links TRBV4-1 to TRBJ1-4, with 8 bases aligning to TRBD1. The germline gives CDR1 MGHRA, CDR2 YSYEKL. The J segment lost 7 bases and the V segment lost 1 base, leaving 5 bases of the junction unmatched. This CDR3 is built from 15 residues. CDR3 in DNA: TGCGCCAGCAGCCAAGTTCAGGGGGCGTTTGAAAAACTGTTTTTT. Protein: CASSQVQGAFEKLFF.

CDR3 residues: CASSSLLAGDTEAFF. The CDR3 coding sequence is TGTGCCAGCAGCTCCTTATTGGCGGGGGACACTGAAGCTTTCTTT. The chain uses TRBV7-2 and TRBJ1-1, with D possibly being TRBD1 (5 bases). The germline V gene encodes CDR1 SGHTA and CDR2 FQGNSA. This CDR3 comprises 15 residues. Trimming removed 4 bases at V and 3 bases at J, with 15 bases between.

This clonotype was recorded a few times. The genes are TRBV10-3 and TRBJ1-5; no clear D. V shed 6 bases and J shed 5 bases, with 11 bases lying between them. Germline CDR1 and CDR2: ENHRY and SYGVKD. This CDR3 is built from 13 residues. CDR3 region: CAISGELHQPQHF. The DNA for the CDR3 is TGTGCCATCAGCGGAGAGCTCCATCAGCCCCAGCATTTT.

This clonotype occurred many times. The genes are TRBV5-6 and TRBJ1-1; D gene uncertain. This CDR3 is 15 amino acids long. V lost 3 bases, J lost 0 bases, and 12 bases lay in between. Germline values: CDR1 SGHDT, CDR2 YYEEEE. The CDR3 here is CASSSTLDLNTEAFF. The CDR3 bases are TGTGCCAGCAGCTCCACGCTTGACCTGAACACTGAAGCTTTCTTT.